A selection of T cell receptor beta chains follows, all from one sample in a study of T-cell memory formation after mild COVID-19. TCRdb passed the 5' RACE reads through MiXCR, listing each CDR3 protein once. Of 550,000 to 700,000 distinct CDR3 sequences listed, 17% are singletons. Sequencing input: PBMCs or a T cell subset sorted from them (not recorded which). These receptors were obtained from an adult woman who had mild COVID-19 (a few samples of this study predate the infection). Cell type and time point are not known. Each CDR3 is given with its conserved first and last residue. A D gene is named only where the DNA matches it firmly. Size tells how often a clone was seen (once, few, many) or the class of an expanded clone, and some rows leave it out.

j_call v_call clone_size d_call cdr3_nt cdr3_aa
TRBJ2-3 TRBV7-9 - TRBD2 TGTGCCAGCAGCTCTGGACTAGGCTCGGGCACAGATACGCAGTATTTT CASSSGLGSGTDTQYF
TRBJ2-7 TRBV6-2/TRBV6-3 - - TGTGCCAGCAGTTATGCTATACAGGGAGACGAGCAGTACTTC CASSYAIQGDEQYF
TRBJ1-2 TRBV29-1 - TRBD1 TGCAGCGTTGAGAGCGGGACAGACGACGGCTACACCTTC CSVESGTDDGYTF
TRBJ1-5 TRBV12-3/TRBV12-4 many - TGTGCCAGCAGTTTAGGTGGGTCCAATCAGCCCCAGCATTTT CASSLGGSNQPQHF
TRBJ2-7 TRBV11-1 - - TGTGCCAGCAGCTTAGGCCAGTCGGGCGAGCAGTACTTC CASSLGQSGEQYF
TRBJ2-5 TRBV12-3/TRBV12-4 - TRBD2 TGTGCCAGCAGTTTGGGGCCGGGGGGGCAAGAGACCCAGTACTTC CASSLGPGGQETQYF
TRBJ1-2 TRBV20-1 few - TGCAGTGCTAGACTCTTTCTTGCTAGGGATAGCTATGGCTACACCTTC CSARLFLARDSYGYTF
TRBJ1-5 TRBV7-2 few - TGTGCCAGCAGCATCGGGACAAGGAGTCAGCCCCAGCATTTT CASSIGTRSQPQHF
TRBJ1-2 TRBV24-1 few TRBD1 TGTGCCACCAGTGATTTGGATACAGGGGGCTCGAACTATGGCTACACCTTC CATSDLDTGGSNYGYTF
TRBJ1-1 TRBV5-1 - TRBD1 TGCGCCAGCAGTCCAGGGGGCATCCGCACTGAAGCTTTCTTT CASSPGGIRTEAFF
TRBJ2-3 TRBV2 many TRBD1 TGTGCCAGCGGGACAGGGGGAGATACGCAGTATTTT CASGTGGDTQYF
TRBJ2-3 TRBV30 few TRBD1 TGTGCCTGGAGTCTATTGCTCAGGGGGATAGGTACAGATACGCAGTATTTT CAWSLLLRGIGTDTQYF
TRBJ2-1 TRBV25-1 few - TGTGCCAGCAGTTTCTCGTTATCGGGTGAGCAGTTCTTC CASSFSLSGEQFF
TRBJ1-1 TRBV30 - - TGTGCCTGGAGGTCCGGGGCGAACACTGAAGCTTTCTTT CAWRSGANTEAFF
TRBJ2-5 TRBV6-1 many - TGTGCCAGCAGTGAAGAGACCCAGTACTTC CASSEETQYF
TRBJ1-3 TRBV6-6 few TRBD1 TGTGCCACCCACACAGGGGGATCTGGAAACACCATATATTTT CATHTGGSGNTIYF
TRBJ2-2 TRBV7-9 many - TGTGCCAGCCATTTATGGACAGTTGGGACGACCGGGGAGCTGTTTTTT CASHLWTVGTTGELFF
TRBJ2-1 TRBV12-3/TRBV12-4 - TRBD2 TGTGCCACCTGGGGACTAGCGGAGAATGAGCAGTTCTTC CATWGLAENEQFF
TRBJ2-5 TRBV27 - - TGTGCCAGCAGTCCCATAGCCCAGCCGCAAGAGACCCAGTACTTC CASSPIAQPQETQYF
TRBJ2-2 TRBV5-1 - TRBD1 TGCGCCAGCAGCTCCTGGACAGGGGTGAACACCGGGGAGCTGTTTTTT CASSSWTGVNTGELFF